These 5 T cell receptor beta chains were all obtained from the same sample, sequenced in a study of T cells in localized non-small cell lung cancer (TCRdb year 2020). Libraries came from the immunoSEQ multiplex PCR assay. Drawn from immuneACCESS, this table holds only the in-frame rearrangements with V and J called that TCRdb kept. Clones are partly lost; checked studies trace under half to an unresolved V gene and leave the rest unexplained. The sample contains under 65,000 clones, 70% to 90% of them found a single time. Clones ranked in the top ten supply roughly a fifth of the sample. The sequenced sample was peripheral blood, obtained before any cancer treatment. The receptors shown here come from a man aged 35 to 70 with stage I squamous cell lung carcinoma.

This chain uses TRBV18 with TRBJ2-3; D is undetermined. There are 13 residues in the CDR3. The V end lost 2 bases, the J end lost 3 bases, and 6 bases lay between the germline ends. Germline V gene data show CDR1 as KGHSH and CDR2 as LQKENI. CDR3 DNA: TGTGCCAGCTCACCAGGGTTAACAGATACGCAGTATTTT. This gives the protein CASSPGLTDTQYF. The variable domain in full, completed from reference TRBV18 and TRBJ2-3, reads NAGVMQNPRHLVRRRGQEARLRCSPMKGHSHVYWYRQLPEEGLKFMVYLQKENIIDESGMPKERFSAEFPKEGPSILRIQQVVRGDSAAYFCASSPGLTDTQYFGPGTRLTVL.

CDR3 in DNA: TGTGCCAGCAGTTTTGGGCCCGGGGGTACTAATGAAAAACTGTTTTTT. It yields the protein CASSFGPGGTNEKLFF. The rearrangement links TRBV6-5 to TRBJ1-4; D may be TRBD1 (5 bases). The CDR3 contains 16 residues. Trimming shortened V by 4 bases and J by 2 bases, and 14 bases separated the two germline ends. Germline loops: CDR1 MNHEY, CDR2 SVGAGI.

The rearrangement links TRBV28 to TRBJ1-2; a weak D match, TRBD1 (6 bases). Germline V gene sequence: CDR1 MDHEN, CDR2 SYDVKM. This CDR3 spans 13 amino acids. Deletions cut 5 bases from V and 8 bases from J, with 15 bases between. CDR3 sequence reads: CASSPTGIGGYTF. Here the CDR3 DNA reads TGTGCCAGCAGTCCAACAGGGATTGGGGGCTACACCTTC.

The chain combines TRBV6-4 with TRBJ2-1, with TRBD2 identical over 10 bases. CDR1 MRHNA and CDR2 SNTAGT come from the germline V gene. The CDR3 runs 15 residues. V trimming: 5 bases; J trimming: 2 bases; junction bases outside the gene matches: 3. The CDR3 here is CASSSLAGAYNEQFF. CDR3 DNA sequence: TGTGCCAGCAGTTCTCTAGCGGGAGCCTACAATGAGCAGTTCTTC.

The chain links TRBV4-2 to TRBJ1-5; 7 nucleotides align to TRBD1. This CDR3 has 15 residues. Germline V gives CDR1 LGHNA, CDR2 YNFKEQ. Trimming took 5 bases from V and 3 from J; bases not matched to a gene: 7. CDR3 sequence reads: CASSYDREDNQPQHF. Here the CDR3 DNA reads TGTGCCAGCAGCTACGACAGGGAGGACAATCAGCCCCAGCATTTT.